The TCR beta chain described here comes from a study of blood T cell repertoires in COVID-19. Study in general: The United States, Italy and Spain provided the acute and convalescent COVID-19 samples. The cDNA or gDNA used as material had been derived from T cells, B-cell-depleted T cells, or PBMCs.

Germline loops: CDR1 SGHKS, CDR2 YYEKEE (reference sequence). Trimming removed 0 bases at V and 4 bases at J, with 14 bases between. The CDR3 spans 16 residues. In the authors' workflow: Quantification of nucleated cells was approximated via reference gene primer amplification. Libraries were prepared by immunoSEQ multiplex PCR; TCRdb keeps only in-frame clonotypes and omits some of them. V, J and clone size were drawn from that table, and D and trimming were deduced from the DNA. The sample consists of 80,000 to 100,000 clones, more than 70% of them appearing once. The TCR sequence derives from an elderly woman in a cohort sampled during active or convalescent COVID-19. This chain joins TRBV5-5 and TRBJ1-5; D may be TRBD1 (6 bases). Material: peripheral blood. CDR3 amino acids: CASSLAAGQLNQPQHF. CDR3 nucleotides: TGTGCCAGCAGCTTGGCGGCCGGACAGTTAAATCAGCCCCAGCATTTT. Full variable domain (rest looked up from reference TRBV5-5 and TRBJ1-5): DAGVTQSPTHLIKTRGQQVTLRCSPISGHKSVSWYQQVLGQGPQFIFQYYEKEERGRGNFPDRFSARQFPNYSSELNVNALLLGDSALYLCASSLAAGQLNQPQHFGDGTRLSIL.